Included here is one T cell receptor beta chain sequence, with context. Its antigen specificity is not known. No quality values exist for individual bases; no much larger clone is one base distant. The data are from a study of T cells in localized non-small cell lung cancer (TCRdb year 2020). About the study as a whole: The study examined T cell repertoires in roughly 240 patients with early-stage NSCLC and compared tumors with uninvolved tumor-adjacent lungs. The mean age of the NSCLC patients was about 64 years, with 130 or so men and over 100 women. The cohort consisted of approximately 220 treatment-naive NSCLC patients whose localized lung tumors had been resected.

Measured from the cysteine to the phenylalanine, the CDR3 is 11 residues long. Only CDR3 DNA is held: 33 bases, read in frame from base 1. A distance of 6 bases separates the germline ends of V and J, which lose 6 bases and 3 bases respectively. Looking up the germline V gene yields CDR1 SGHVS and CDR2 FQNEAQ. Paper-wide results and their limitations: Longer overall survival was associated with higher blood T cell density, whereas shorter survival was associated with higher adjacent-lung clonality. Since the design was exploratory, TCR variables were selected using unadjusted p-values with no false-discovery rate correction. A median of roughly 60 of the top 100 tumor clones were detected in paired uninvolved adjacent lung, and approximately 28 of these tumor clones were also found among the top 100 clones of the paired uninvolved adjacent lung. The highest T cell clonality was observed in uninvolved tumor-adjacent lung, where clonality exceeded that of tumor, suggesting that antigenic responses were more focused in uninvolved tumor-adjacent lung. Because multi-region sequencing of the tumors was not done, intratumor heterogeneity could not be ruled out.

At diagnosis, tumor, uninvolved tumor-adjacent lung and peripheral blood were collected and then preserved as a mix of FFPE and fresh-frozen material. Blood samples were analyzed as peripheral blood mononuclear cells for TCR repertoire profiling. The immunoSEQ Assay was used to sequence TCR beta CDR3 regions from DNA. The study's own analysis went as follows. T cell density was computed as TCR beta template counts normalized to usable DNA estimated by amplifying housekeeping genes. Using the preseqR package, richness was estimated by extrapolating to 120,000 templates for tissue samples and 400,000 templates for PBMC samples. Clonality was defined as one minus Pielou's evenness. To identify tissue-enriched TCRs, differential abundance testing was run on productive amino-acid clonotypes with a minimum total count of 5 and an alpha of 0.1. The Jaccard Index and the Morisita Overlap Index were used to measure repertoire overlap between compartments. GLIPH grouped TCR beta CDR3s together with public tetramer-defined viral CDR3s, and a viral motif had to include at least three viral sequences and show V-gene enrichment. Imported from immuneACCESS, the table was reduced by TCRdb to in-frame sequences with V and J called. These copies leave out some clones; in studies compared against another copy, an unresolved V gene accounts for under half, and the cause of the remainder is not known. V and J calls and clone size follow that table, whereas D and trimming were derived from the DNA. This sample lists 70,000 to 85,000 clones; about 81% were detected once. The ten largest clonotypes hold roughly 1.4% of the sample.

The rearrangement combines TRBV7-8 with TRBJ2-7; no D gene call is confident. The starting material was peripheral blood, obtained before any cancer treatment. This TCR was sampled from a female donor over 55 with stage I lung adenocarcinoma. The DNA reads TGTGCCAGCAGGTCATACTACGAGCAGTACTTC. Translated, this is CASRSYYEQYF.